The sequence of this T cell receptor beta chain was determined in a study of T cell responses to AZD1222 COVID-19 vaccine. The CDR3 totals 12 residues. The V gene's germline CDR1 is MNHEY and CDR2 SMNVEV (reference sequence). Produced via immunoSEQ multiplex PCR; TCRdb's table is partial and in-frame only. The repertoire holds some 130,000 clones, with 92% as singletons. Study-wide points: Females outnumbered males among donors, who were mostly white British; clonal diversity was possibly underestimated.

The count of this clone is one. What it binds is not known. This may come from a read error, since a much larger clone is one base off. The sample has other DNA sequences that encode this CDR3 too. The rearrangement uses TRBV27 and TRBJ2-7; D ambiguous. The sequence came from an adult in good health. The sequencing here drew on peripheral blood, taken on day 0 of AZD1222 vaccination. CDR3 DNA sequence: TGTGCCAGTAGTTTAGAAGGGTTAGAGCAGTACTTC. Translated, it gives CASSLEGLEQYF.